The 29 T cell receptor beta chains given below trace back to one sample, sequenced in a study of radiation and T cells in renal cell carcinoma. The sample's time point: baseline pretreatment blood. Treatment described: 15 Gy SBRT to primary tumor, nephrectomy 4 weeks later. Using immunoSEQ multiplex PCR, the repertoire was profiled, and TCRdb retains in-frame clones only, with some absent. The sample includes about 140,000 clones, around four fifths seen only once; the top ten take approximately 22%. Material: blood, obtained from a patient whose treatment included radiotherapy and nephrectomy. These receptors all come from a woman in her forties or fifties with renal cell carcinoma.

This chain joins TRBV6-5 and TRBJ2-2; D uncertain. The CDR3 has 15 residues. Trimming pared 6 bases from V and 1 base from J, leaving 12 bases between. CDR1 and CDR2 (germline): MNHEY, SVGAGI. This chain's CDR3 is CASRITPGNTGELFF. In DNA, the CDR3 is TGTGCCAGCAGAATTACACCAGGGAACACCGGGGAGCTGTTTTTT.

The V call is TRBV6-1, the J call TRBJ1-2, with 8 bases that match TRBD1. The CDR3 totals 15 residues. In germline, CDR1 is MNHNS, CDR2 SASEGT. J gave up 3 bases and V 6 bases, and 9 bases lay outside the gene matches. The CDR3 here is CASRVYGTGDYGYTF. CDR3 DNA sequence: TGTGCCAGCAGGGTCTACGGGACAGGAGACTATGGCTACACCTTC.

The sample holds one count of this clone. The chain carries TRBV30 and TRBJ2-4; 12 positions agree with TRBD1. This CDR3 is built from 21 residues. V was pared by 2 bases and J by 1 base, with 18 bases of the junction left unmatched. The germline CDR1 and CDR2 sequences are GTSNPN and SVGIG (reference sequence). This CDR3 is CAWSPRSPGTGGHRAKNIQYF. As DNA, the CDR3 is TGTGCCTGGAGTCCCAGGAGTCCCGGGACAGGGGGCCATAGGGCCAAAAACATTCAGTACTTC.

This rearrangement joins TRBV7-2 to TRBJ2-7; 8 bases agree with TRBD1. The CDR3 loop spans 18 amino acids. Germline loops: CDR1 SGHTA, CDR2 FQGNSA. V shed 0 bases, J shed 0 bases, and the junction held 10 bases outside the gene matches. The CDR3 nucleotides read TGTGCCAGCAGCTTAGCAGGTGGTGGGACAGGTGACTCCTACGAGCAGTACTTC. Amino acid sequence: CASSLAGGGTGDSYEQYF.

This chain links TRBV5-1 with TRBJ2-3; no reliable D call. V was shortened by 4 bases and J by 3 bases, with 3 bases between the two germline ends. Germline V gene sequence: CDR1 SGHRS, CDR2 YFSETQ. The CDR3 has 11 amino acids. CDR3 loop: CASSHTDTQYF. CDR3 sequence (DNA): TGCGCCAGCAGCCATACAGATACGCAGTATTTT.

CDR3 sequence reads: CASRDRGISTDTQYF. Here the CDR3 DNA reads TGTGCCAGCCGCGACAGGGGGATTAGCACAGATACGCAGTATTTT. The chain employs TRBV5-4 and TRBJ2-3, with 9 bases aligning to TRBD1. The CDR3 runs 15 residues. With V trimmed by 7 bases and J by 0 bases, 6 bases remained unmatched. Germline CDR1 is SGHNT and CDR2 is YYREEE (reference sequence).

This clone occurred once. At the DNA level, this CDR3 is encoded by other sequences in the same sample as well. Here the CDR3 DNA reads TGTGCCAGCAGCTTATCACAGGGCAACTATGGCTACACCTTC. This translates into CASSLSQGNYGYTF. The gene calls are TRBV7-2 and TRBJ1-2; weak D call: TRBD1 (6 bases). Trimming left V 2 bases short and J 2 bases short, with 9 bases between. The length of the CDR3 is 14 residues. The germline gives CDR1 SGHTA, CDR2 FQGNSA.

The rearrangement links TRBV27 to TRBJ2-7; 8 bases are shared with TRBD2. This CDR3 contains 14 residues. CDR1 MNHEY and CDR2 SMNVEV come from the germline V gene (reference sequence). The V segment lost 3 bases and the J segment 7 bases; nucleotides outside the gene matches: 8. CDR3 sequence (DNA): TGTGCCAGCAGTTTCGGGACTAGATTGGATGAGCAGTACTTC. Translating gives CASSFGTRLDEQYF.

The chain joins TRBV25-1 to TRBJ2-7; D is ambiguous. CDR1 and CDR2 (germline): MGHDK, SYGVNS. CDR3 length: 14 amino acids. With 4 bases removed from V and 4 bases from J, the gap between germline ends came to 14 bases. The CDR3 region has the DNA TGTGCCAGCAGTGTACCTCAGTCCCCTTACGAGCAGTACTTC. Translation gives CASSVPQSPYEQYF.

V usage is TRBV4-3 and J usage is TRBJ1-6; TRBD1 matches 7 bases. CDR3 size: 18 residues. Trimming cost V 0 bases and J 5 bases; bases outside gene matches: 10. From germline, CDR1 is LGHNA and CDR2 YSLEER. The CDR3, as DNA: TGCGCCAGCAGCCAAGAGGCGAGGGGACAGATAGATAATTCACCCCTCCACTTT. As protein: CASSQEARGQIDNSPLHF.

This clone turned up a few times. The chain employs TRBV19 and TRBJ1-1; 9 positions match TRBD1. The CDR3 consists of 14 residues. V shed 6 bases and J 5 bases; nucleotides not matched to a gene: 7. Germline V lookup: CDR1 LNHDA, CDR2 SQIVND (reference sequence). CDR3 sequence reads: CASSRDREETEAFF. In DNA form, the CDR3 reads TGTGCCAGTAGCAGGGACAGGGAAGAGACTGAAGCTTTCTTT.

This clone is a singleton in its sample. This chain links TRBV7-2 with TRBJ2-5, with a tentative D call TRBD2 (7 bases). Trimming stripped 3 bases from V and 5 bases from J, with 16 bases between. From germline, CDR1 is SGHTA and CDR2 FQGNSA. The CDR3 runs 15 residues. The CDR3: CASSLGGGEAETQYF. For the CDR3, the DNA is TGTGCCAGCAGCTTGGGCGGGGGCGAGGCGGAGACCCAGTACTTC.

The chain has TRBV28 and TRBJ1-1; 9 nucleotides line up with TRBD1. The CDR3 length is 14 residues. Germline CDR1 reads MDHEN; CDR2 reads SYDVKM. Trimming cost V 6 bases and J 1 base; bases outside gene matches: 3. CDR3 coding DNA: TGTGCCAGCAGCTCGGGACAGGGGAACACTGAAGCTTTCTTT. Amino acids: CASSSGQGNTEAFF.

CDR3 sequence: CASSLSRRNTEAFF. CDR3 nucleotides: TGTGCCAGCAGTTTATCGAGGAGGAACACTGAAGCTTTCTTT. The chain joins TRBV5-4 to TRBJ1-1; D ambiguous. The germline V gene has CDR1 SGHNT and CDR2 YYREEE (reference sequence). The CDR3 is made up of 14 amino acids. Deletions cut 5 bases from V and 1 base from J, with 12 bases between. The full variable domain, with the rest looked up from reference TRBV5-4 and TRBJ1-1, is ETGVTQSPTHLIKTRGQQVTLRCSSQSGHNTVSWYQQALGQGPQFIFQYYREEENGRGNFPPRFSGLQFPNYSSELNVNALELDDSALYLCASSLSRRNTEAFFGQGTRLTVV.

The genes are TRBV7-8 and TRBJ2-6, with TRBD1 matching over 7 bases. The CDR3 is 16 residues long. Germline loops: CDR1 SGHVS, CDR2 FQNEAQ. J gave up 2 bases and V 11 bases, and 12 bases lay outside the gene matches. CDR3 bases: TGTGCCGGGGCGGACAGGCCCTTCACTGGGGCCAACGTCCTGACTTTC. Protein: CAGADRPFTGANVLTF.

In this sample, this clone turned up a few times. This sequence joins TRBV28 and TRBJ1-6, with 9 positions matching TRBD1. With V trimmed by 6 bases and J by 8 bases, 5 bases remained unmatched. The CDR3 has 14 amino acids. Germline values: CDR1 MDHEN, CDR2 SYDVKM. The CDR3 region has the DNA TGTGCCAGCAGGACGGGGACAGGGTATTCACCCCTCCACTTT. Encoded protein: CASRTGTGYSPLHF.

In this sample, this clone turned up once. The rearrangement joins TRBV11-2 to TRBJ2-5; D might be TRBD2 (5 bases). V was cut by 3 bases and J by 5 bases, with 13 bases left in between. The CDR3 sequence is 14 residues long. From germline, CDR1 is SGHAT and CDR2 FQNNGV. Written as DNA, the CDR3 is TGTGCCAGCAGCTTGACGAGCGGATGGGAGACCCAGTACTTC. Protein sequence: CASSLTSGWETQYF.

This chain connects TRBV7-8 to TRBJ1-5, with TRBD1 as a possible D gene (6 bases). The ends were cut back, 5 bases at V and 4 bases at J, with 12 bases in the middle. Germline lookup yields CDR1 SGHVS and CDR2 FQNEAQ. This CDR3 is 14 amino acids long. This chain's CDR3 is CASSRHRVNQPQHF. The DNA for the CDR3 is TGTGCCAGCAGCCGCCACAGGGTTAATCAGCCCCAGCATTTT.

The chain combines TRBV5-6 with TRBJ2-7; a weak D match, TRBD1 (6 bases). V was pared by 4 bases and J by 0 bases, with 8 bases between. The germline CDR1 and CDR2 sequences are SGHDT and YYEEEE. The CDR3 has 13 residues. In nucleotides, the CDR3 is TGTGCCAGCAGCCCGGACAGCTCCTACGAGCAGTACTTC. This sequence encodes CASSPDSSYEQYF.

This clone came up a few times. The chain combines TRBV4-3 with TRBJ2-3; the match to TRBD1 covers 11 bases. From germline, CDR1 is LGHNA and CDR2 YSLEER. The CDR3 runs to 17 residues. The J segment lost 4 bases and the V segment lost 0 bases, leaving 6 bases of the junction unmatched. CDR3 DNA: TGCGCCAGCAGCCAAGATTGGACAGGGGGCTCCCCAGATACGCAGTATTTT. Translated, it gives CASSQDWTGGSPDTQYF.

The CDR3 DNA is TGCGCCAGCAGTCGGGGACAGGGGGCAGGCCAGCCCCAGCATTTT. Its protein product is CASSRGQGAGQPQHF. V usage is TRBV4-3 and J usage is TRBJ1-5, with 12 positions matching TRBD1. In germline, CDR1 is LGHNA, CDR2 YSLEER. The junction had 7 bases not matched to a gene; V was cut back by 6 bases and J by 7 bases. This CDR3 region has 15 residues.

This chain links TRBV7-7 with TRBJ1-1, with TRBD1 matching over 8 bases. Trimming at V came to 11 bases and at J to 4 bases, leaving 9 bases not matched to a gene. The CDR3 consists of 13 residues. Germline CDR1 is SSHAT and CDR2 is FNYEAQ (reference sequence). The CDR3 here is CAVWDRRVTEAFF. Here the CDR3 DNA reads TGTGCCGTCTGGGACAGGAGGGTCACTGAAGCTTTCTTT.

This clone occurred once. The genes are TRBV9 and TRBJ1-4; D call uncertain. Per the germline V gene, CDR1 is SGDLS and CDR2 is YYNGEE. Trimming cost V 5 bases and J 1 base, with 9 bases left between them. This CDR3 is built from 14 residues. The CDR3 sequence is CASSPGGTNEKLFF. The CDR3 DNA sequence: TGTGCCAGCAGTCCTGGCGGAACTAATGAAAAACTGTTTTTT.

The chain couples TRBV18 to TRBJ2-5; TRBD1 or TRBD2 may be the D gene (5 bases each). This CDR3 has 14 residues. Trimming shortened V by 2 bases and J by 4 bases, and 11 bases separated the two germline ends. Germline CDR1 KGHSH, CDR2 LQKENI. The CDR3 DNA follows: TGTGCCAGCTCACCAGTTGGGACCCCAGAGACCCAGTACTTC. The encoded protein is CASSPVGTPETQYF.

The chain recombines TRBV2 with TRBJ2-5, with D unclear. Trimming removed 8 bases from V and 7 bases from J, with 14 bases in between. The CDR3 runs 12 residues. Germline lookup yields CDR1 SNHLY and CDR2 FYNNEI. CDR3 protein: CASPASTVTQYF. In nucleotides, the CDR3 is TGTGCCAGCCCGGCCAGCACAGTGACCCAGTACTTC. Drawing the rest from reference TRBV2 and TRBJ2-5, the complete variable domain is EPEVTQTPSHQVTQMGQEVILRCVPISNHLYFYWYRQILGQKVEFLVSFYNNEISEKSEIFDDQFSVERPDGSNFTLKIRSTKLEDSAMYFCASPASTVTQYFGPGTRLLVL.

This clone appeared once. The rearrangement uses TRBV4-3 and TRBJ2-7, with TRBD1 matching over 9 bases. The CDR3 has 14 residues. The germline V gene has CDR1 LGHNA and CDR2 YSLEER. Unmatched junction bases numbered 3, after V lost 4 bases and J lost 2 bases. The chain's CDR3 is CASSLGQGPYEQYF. Written as DNA, the CDR3 is TGCGCCAGCAGCCTGGGACAGGGTCCCTACGAGCAGTACTTC.

The V gene is TRBV5-4, the J gene TRBJ2-7, with 9 nucleotides matching TRBD2. V lost 0 bases and J lost 5; bases outside the gene matches: 6. There are 15 residues in the CDR3. Germline V gene data show CDR1 as SGHNT and CDR2 as YYREEE (reference sequence). The DNA of the CDR3 is TGTGCCAGCAGCTTGGCCCGAGGACTAGCGAACGAGCAGTACTTC. Protein sequence: CASSLARGLANEQYF.

The rearrangement joins TRBV5-4 to TRBJ1-1; D unresolved. CDR3 size: 14 residues. CDR1 and CDR2 (germline): SGHNT, YYREEE (reference sequence). Trimming removed 0 bases at V and 0 bases at J, with 6 bases between. CDR3 residues: CASSLAVMNTEAFF. The CDR3 DNA reads TGTGCCAGCAGCTTGGCTGTAATGAACACTGAAGCTTTCTTT.

In DNA form, the CDR3 reads TGCAGCGCCAAGGGACAGCAAGAGACCCAGTACTTC. This translates into CSAKGQQETQYF. J is TRBJ2-5 and V is TRBV29-1, with TRBD1 matching over 7 bases. Germline V CDR1 and CDR2: SQVTM, ANQGSEA. The CDR3 contains 12 residues. Trimming removed 7 bases from V and 2 bases from J; junction bases left unmatched: 4. The full variable domain, in which reference TRBV29-1 and TRBJ2-5 provide the parts outside the CDR3, is SAVISQKPSRDICQRGTSLTIQCQVDSQVTMMFWYRQQPGQSLTLIATANQGSEATYESGFVIDKFPISRPNLTFSTLTVSNMSPEDSSIYLCSAKGQQETQYFGPGTRLLVL.